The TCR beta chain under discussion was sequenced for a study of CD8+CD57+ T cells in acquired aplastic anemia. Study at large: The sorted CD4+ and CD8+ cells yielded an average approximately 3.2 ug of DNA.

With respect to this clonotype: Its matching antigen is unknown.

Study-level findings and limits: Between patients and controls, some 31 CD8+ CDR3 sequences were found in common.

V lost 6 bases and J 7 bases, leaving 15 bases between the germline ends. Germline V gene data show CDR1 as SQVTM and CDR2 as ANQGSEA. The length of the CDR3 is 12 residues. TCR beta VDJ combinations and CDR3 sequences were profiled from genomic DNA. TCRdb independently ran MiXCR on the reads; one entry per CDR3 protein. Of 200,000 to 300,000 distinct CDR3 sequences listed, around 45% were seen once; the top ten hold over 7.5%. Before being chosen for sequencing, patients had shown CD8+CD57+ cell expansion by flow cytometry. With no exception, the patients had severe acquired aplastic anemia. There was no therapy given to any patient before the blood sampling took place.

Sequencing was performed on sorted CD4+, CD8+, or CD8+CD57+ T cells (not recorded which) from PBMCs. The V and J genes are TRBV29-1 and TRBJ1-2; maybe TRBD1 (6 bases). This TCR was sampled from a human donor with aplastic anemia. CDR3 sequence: CSVPRGGSGYTF. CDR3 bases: TGCAGCGTGCCGCGGGGGGGCAGTGGCTACACCTTC.